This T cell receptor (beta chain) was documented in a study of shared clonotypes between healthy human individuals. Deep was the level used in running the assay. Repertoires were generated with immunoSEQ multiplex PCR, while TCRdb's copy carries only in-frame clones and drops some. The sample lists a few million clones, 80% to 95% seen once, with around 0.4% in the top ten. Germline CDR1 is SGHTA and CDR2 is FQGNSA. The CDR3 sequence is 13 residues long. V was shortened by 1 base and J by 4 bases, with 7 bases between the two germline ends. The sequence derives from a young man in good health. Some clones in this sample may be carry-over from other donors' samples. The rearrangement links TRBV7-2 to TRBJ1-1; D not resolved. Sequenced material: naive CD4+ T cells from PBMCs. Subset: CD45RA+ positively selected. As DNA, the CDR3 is TGTGCCAGCAGCTTAGTGACTAGCACTGAAGCTTTCTTT. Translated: CASSLVTSTEAFF.